The T cell receptor (beta chain) described here comes from a study of cytomegalovirus exposure and HLA in healthy donors. The PCR ran on 60 Vbeta and 13 Jbeta primers. Only in-frame clones appear in the TCRdb table, and some are missing; sequencing was by immunoSEQ multiplex PCR. The table has roughly 120,000 clones, around three quarters seen once. This CDR3 contains 14 residues. Trimming took 2 bases from V and 4 from J, leaving 11 bases between them. Germline loops: CDR1 SGHDN, CDR2 FVKESK. The chain is built from TRBV14 and TRBJ1-1; no definite D call. This receptor was obtained from a woman aged 18-30 years in good health and CMV-seropositive. Input material: PBMCs. In DNA, the CDR3 is TGTGCCAGCAGCCAACTCGGTACTCTCACTGAAGCTTTCTTT. Its translation is CASSQLGTLTEAFF.